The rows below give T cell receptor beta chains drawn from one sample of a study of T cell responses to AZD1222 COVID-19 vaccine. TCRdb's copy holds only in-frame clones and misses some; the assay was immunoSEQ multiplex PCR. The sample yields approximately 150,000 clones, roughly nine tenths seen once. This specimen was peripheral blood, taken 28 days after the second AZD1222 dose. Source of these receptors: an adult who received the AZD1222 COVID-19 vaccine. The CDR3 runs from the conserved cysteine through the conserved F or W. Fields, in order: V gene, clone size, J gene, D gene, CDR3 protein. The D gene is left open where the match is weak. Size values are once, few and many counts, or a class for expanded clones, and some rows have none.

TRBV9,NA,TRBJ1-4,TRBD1,CASSVLGTGGEKLFF
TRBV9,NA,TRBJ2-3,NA,CASSVWDGNTDTQYF
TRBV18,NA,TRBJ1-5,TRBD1,CASSPQGAKFKPQHF
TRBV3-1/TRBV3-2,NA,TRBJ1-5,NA,CASSQDRYRVGQPQHF
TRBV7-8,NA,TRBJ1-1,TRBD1,CASSTPGQGVSGAEAFF
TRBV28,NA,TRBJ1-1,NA,CASSTTRQGNTEAFF
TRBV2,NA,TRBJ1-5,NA,CASSTGHVGQQPQHF
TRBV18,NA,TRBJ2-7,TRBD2,CASSPLASGGETYEQYF
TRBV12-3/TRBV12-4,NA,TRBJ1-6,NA,CASSLNQDSPLHF
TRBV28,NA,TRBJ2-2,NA,CASKRDASNTGELFF
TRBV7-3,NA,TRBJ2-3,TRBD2,CASSRRLADTQMQYF
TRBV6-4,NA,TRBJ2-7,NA,CASSTGSDSYEQYF
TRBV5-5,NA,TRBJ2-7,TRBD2,CASVREAYYGEQYF
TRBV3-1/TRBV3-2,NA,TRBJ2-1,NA,CASSLGTSYNEQFF
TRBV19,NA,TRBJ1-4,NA,CASIPRGATNEKLFF
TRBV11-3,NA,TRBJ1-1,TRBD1,CASSSGQGENTEAFF
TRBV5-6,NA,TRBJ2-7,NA,CASSLGRHSYEQYF
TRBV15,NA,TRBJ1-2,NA,CATSTGWWGYTF
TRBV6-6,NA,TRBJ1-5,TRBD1,CASSPRGTASSNQPQHF
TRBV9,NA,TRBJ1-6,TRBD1,CASSLPRGQLNSPLHF
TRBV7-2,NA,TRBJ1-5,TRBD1,CASGTGRSQPQHF
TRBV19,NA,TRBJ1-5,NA,CASAAGNSNQPQHF
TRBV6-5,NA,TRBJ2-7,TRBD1,CASPGQEGYEQYF
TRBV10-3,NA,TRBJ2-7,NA,CAISESREVNEQYF
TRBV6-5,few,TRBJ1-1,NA,CASRWENTEAFF
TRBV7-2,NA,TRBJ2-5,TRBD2,CASSLVAGAIQETQYF
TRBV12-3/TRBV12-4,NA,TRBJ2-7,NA,CASSYGTINEQYF
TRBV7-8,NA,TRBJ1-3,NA,CASSFGGGNTIYF
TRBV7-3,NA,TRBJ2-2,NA,CASSSRGELFF
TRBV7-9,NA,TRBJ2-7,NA,CASSPEGGRVYEQYF
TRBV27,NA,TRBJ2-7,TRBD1,CASRRTGGLYEQYF
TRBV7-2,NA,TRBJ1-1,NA,CASSLSTGNTEAFF
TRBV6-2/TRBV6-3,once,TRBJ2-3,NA,CASSPQRKATDTQYF
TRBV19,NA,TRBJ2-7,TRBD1,CASSIGQGEGEQYF
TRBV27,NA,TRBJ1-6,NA,CASSLSGLESSYNSPLHF
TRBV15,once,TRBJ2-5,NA,CATSRGSAGKETQYF
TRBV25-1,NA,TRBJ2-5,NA,CASSAAREVETQYF
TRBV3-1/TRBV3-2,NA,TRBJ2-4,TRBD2,CASSQGLAGEGNIQYF
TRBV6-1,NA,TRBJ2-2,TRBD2,CASSETSGATGELFF
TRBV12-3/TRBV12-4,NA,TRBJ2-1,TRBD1,CASSSDRADEQFF
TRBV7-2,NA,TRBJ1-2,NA,CASSLGAANYGYTF
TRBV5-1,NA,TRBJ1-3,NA,CASSLGTSGNTIYF
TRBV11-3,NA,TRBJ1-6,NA,CASSLVKTAGSSYNSPLHF
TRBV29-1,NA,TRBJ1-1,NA,CSVGDAAKGAFF
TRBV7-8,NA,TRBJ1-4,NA,CASSFIFSATNEKLFF
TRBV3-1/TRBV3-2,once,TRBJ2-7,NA,CASSQLYEQYF
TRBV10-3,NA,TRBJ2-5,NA,CAISEDLGIQETQYF
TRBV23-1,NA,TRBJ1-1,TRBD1,CASSQSIQQGAGTEAFF
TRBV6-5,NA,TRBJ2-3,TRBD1,CASSRAGQGTDTQYF
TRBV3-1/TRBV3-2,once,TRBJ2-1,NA,CASSQGSIVTFF
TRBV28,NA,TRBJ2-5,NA,CASSDPGTEETQYF
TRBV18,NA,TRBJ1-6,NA,CASSRDRVYNSPLHF
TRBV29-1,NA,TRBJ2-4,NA,CSVVPAAKNIQYF
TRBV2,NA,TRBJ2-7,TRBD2,CASSEPSGTRFYEQYF
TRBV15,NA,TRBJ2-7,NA,CATSREGRPDYEQYF
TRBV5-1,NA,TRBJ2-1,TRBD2,CASSLRAGGPLDNEQFF
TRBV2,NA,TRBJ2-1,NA,CASSEGVQEYNEQFF
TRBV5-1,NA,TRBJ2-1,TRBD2,CASSYGTSGSDEQFF
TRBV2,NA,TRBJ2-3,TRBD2,CASSGERRGSDTQYF
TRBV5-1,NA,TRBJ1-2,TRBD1,CASSPGTGGFGYTF